A selection of T cell receptor beta chains follows, all from one sample in a study of identical twins. TCRdb re-called the 5' RACE reads through MiXCR, storing one row per CDR3 protein. The sample holds 700,000 or so distinct CDR3 sequences, approximately 9% seen once. The data also belong to a second study, concerning yellow fever vaccine responses in identical twins.

Material: PBMCs. All receptors come from a young woman in good health. CDR3s include the opening cysteine and the closing phenylalanine or tryptophan. Each record gives: clone size, V gene, J gene, D gene, CDR3 length, CDR3 DNA, CDR3 protein. D genes are given only for firm matches. The size of a clone is reported for some rows only, either as once, few or many, or as a class for expanded clones.

>-|TRBV4-3|TRBJ2-7|-|15
TGCGCCAGCAGCCAAGGGACCCATCTCTCCTACGAGCAGTACTTC
CASSQGTHLSYEQYF
>-|TRBV6-5|TRBJ2-7|-|16
TGTGCCAGCAGTTACTCGAGCAGGGTGTTTGCGTACGAGCAGTACTTC
CASSYSSRVFAYEQYF
>-|TRBV6-5|TRBJ2-7|TRBD2|15
TGTGCCAGCAGTTACTCTTGGACTAGCGGTCCCGAGCAGTACTTC
CASSYSWTSGPEQYF
>-|TRBV6-5|TRBJ2-7|TRBD2|16
TGTGCCAGCAGTTCCCTAGCTAGCGGGATTGGCGACGAGCAGTACTTC
CASSSLASGIGDEQYF
>-|TRBV25-1|TRBJ2-1|-|13
TGTGCCAGCAGATTAGACACGCTGGGTGAGCAGTTCTTC
CASRLDTLGEQFF
>many|TRBV6-1|TRBJ1-5|TRBD1|14
TGTGCCAGCAGTAGGGACAGGGACAATCAGCCCCAGCATTTT
CASSRDRDNQPQHF
>few|TRBV20-1|TRBJ2-3|-|14
TGCAGTGCTCCGACTAGTACCCGCACAGATACGCAGTATTTT
CSAPTSTRTDTQYF
>-|TRBV12-3/TRBV12-4|TRBJ1-5|-|16
TGTGCCAGCAGTTGGGAGACAGTTTATAGCAATCAGCCCCAGCATTTT
CASSWETVYSNQPQHF
>many|TRBV29-1|TRBJ1-2|TRBD1|14
TGCAGCGTTAGAGGGACCGAGGGGGCGGAAGGCTACACCTTC
CSVRGTEGAEGYTF
>many|TRBV12-3/TRBV12-4|TRBJ2-2|-|15
TGTGCCAGCAGTTTGAAACGGGCGAACACCGGGGAGCTGTTTTTT
CASSLKRANTGELFF
>many|TRBV7-8|TRBJ1-2|TRBD1|14
TGTGCCAGCAGCACAGACAGGGTTAACTATGGCTACACCTTC
CASSTDRVNYGYTF
>few|TRBV20-1|TRBJ2-2|-|16
TGCAGTGCTAGGCGACCCGAGGCAGGGAGAGGCGGGGAGCTGTTTTTT
CSARRPEAGRGGELFF
>many|TRBV29-1|TRBJ2-2|TRBD2|15
TGCAGCGCCACAGGCGGAGCGGGATTTACCGGGGAGCTGTTTTTT
CSATGGAGFTGELFF
>few|TRBV9|TRBJ2-1|-|15
TGTGCCAGCAGCGTATCCTCCGGGCTATCCAATGAGCAGTTCTTC
CASSVSSGLSNEQFF
>few|TRBV7-9|TRBJ2-3|TRBD1|16
TGTGCCAGCAGCTTAGGGACAGGGATCCACACAGATACGCAGTATTTT
CASSLGTGIHTDTQYF
>many|TRBV10-3|TRBJ2-1|TRBD2|12
TGTGCCACTTTACTAGCGTGGTATGAGCAGTTCTTC
CATLLAWYEQFF
>few|TRBV11-2|TRBJ2-7|TRBD1|16
TGTGCCAGCAGCTTAGGGGGACAGGGAACGGCCTACGAGCAGTACTTC
CASSLGGQGTAYEQYF
>few|TRBV20-1|TRBJ2-7|-|15
TGCAGTGCTAGTCGATCGGACAGAGCAAACTACGAGCAGTACTTC
CSASRSDRANYEQYF
>few|TRBV2|TRBJ2-2|-|14
TGTGCCAGCAGCGATCGGCCGGACACCGGGGAGCTGTTTTTT
CASSDRPDTGELFF
>-|TRBV29-1|TRBJ2-1|-|12
TGCAGCGTTGATTATGTGGGAGCTCGGCAGTTCTTC
CSVDYVGARQFF
>few|TRBV6-5|TRBJ2-7|-|16
TGTGCCAGCAGTTACTACCCTAGCACCCCCCAATACGAGCAGTACTTC
CASSYYPSTPQYEQYF
>-|TRBV4-2|TRBJ2-1|-|14
TGTGCCAGCAGCCAAGGTGTACCTTTTAGTGGGCAGTTCTTC
CASSQGVPFSGQFF
>-|TRBV29-1|TRBJ2-5|TRBD1|14
TGCAGCGCCGACCCGCGACAGGGCCAGGAGACCCAGTACTTC
CSADPRQGQETQYF
>-|TRBV5-4|TRBJ2-5|TRBD1|15
TGTGCCAGCAGCTTGGAGGGGGCCAGACAAGAGACCCAGTACTTC
CASSLEGARQETQYF
>many|TRBV5-1|TRBJ2-3|-|15
TGCGCCAGCAGCTTGTGGTACGGGAGCACAGATACGCAGTATTTT
CASSLWYGSTDTQYF
>many|TRBV5-1|TRBJ1-2|TRBD1|13
TGCGCCAGCAGCTTCGGACAGGGGTATGGCTACACCTTC
CASSFGQGYGYTF
>many|TRBV5-4|TRBJ2-5|TRBD2|15
TGTGCCAGCAGCTGGGCGCTAGCGGGGGGAGGGACCCAGTACTTC
CASSWALAGGGTQYF
>-|TRBV11-2|TRBJ2-1|TRBD2|16
TGTGCCGGCAGCGGACTAGCGGCCGGAGGTACGGGGGAGCAGTTCTTC
CAGSGLAAGGTGEQFF
>many|TRBV3-1|TRBJ1-5|-|12
TGTGCCAGCAGCCAGAGGCCCCCCTTTTTGCATTTT
CASSQRPPFLHF
>many|TRBV20-1|TRBJ2-3|-|16
TGCAGTGCTAAAGGGGGAATGGTGTCTCCCACAGATACGCAGTATTTT
CSAKGGMVSPTDTQYF
>few|TRBV6-2/TRBV6-3|TRBJ2-7|-|13
TGTGCCAGCAGTTACCCTGCTGTTGCAAAGCAGTACTTC
CASSYPAVAKQYF
>few|TRBV6-2/TRBV6-3|TRBJ2-3|-|15
TGTGCCAGCACCCGGGCAGGGGATGGCACAGATACGCAGTATTTT
CASTRAGDGTDTQYF
>few|TRBV4-3|TRBJ2-5|TRBD1|17
TGCGCCAGCAGCCGCACAACAGGGGGTATTAGCCAAGAGACCCAGTACTTC
CASSRTTGGISQETQYF
>-|TRBV9|TRBJ2-4|-|15
TGTGCCAGCAGCGTAGCTCCGGGCCTGGAAGACATTCAGTACTTC
CASSVAPGLEDIQYF
>few|TRBV7-6|TRBJ2-7|TRBD1|13
TGTGCCAGCAGTTACACCGGGACAGATGAGCAGTACTTC
CASSYTGTDEQYF
>few|TRBV2|TRBJ2-7|TRBD1|12
TGTGCCAGCATCTTACAGGGGGCAGTGCAGTACTTC
CASILQGAVQYF
>-|TRBV7-2|TRBJ2-7|TRBD2|15
TGTGCCAGCAGCCCCGGGGGGGTGAGGAACTACGAGCAGTACTTC
CASSPGGVRNYEQYF
>-|TRBV20-1|TRBJ2-5|-|13
TGCAGTGCTATCTCTTCATTCCAAGAGACCCAGTACTTC
CSAISSFQETQYF
>-|TRBV28|TRBJ1-3|-|15
TGTGCCAGCAGTCCCGCAGGGAGCTCTGGAAACACCATATATTTT
CASSPAGSSGNTIYF
>few|TRBV7-9|TRBJ1-5|-|14
TGTGCCAGCGGGTCGGGTGTCTTAAAGCAGCCCCAGCATTTT
CASGSGVLKQPQHF
>few|TRBV2|TRBJ2-1|TRBD2|12
TGTGCCAGCAGTGAAGTAGCGGGGGATATGTTCTTC
CASSEVAGDMFF
>few|TRBV6-2/TRBV6-3|TRBJ2-1|-|15
TGTGCCAGCAGTTTAACTACCTTCGTTGGCAATGAGCAGTTCTTC
CASSLTTFVGNEQFF
>-|TRBV5-6|TRBJ2-7|-|12
TGTGCCAGCAGCTCAGACCCGGACGAGCAGTACTTC
CASSSDPDEQYF
>few|TRBV29-1|TRBJ2-2|-|17
TGCAGCGTTGAAGATCGCGGGACAGATCCAAACACCGGGGAGCTGTTTTTT
CSVEDRGTDPNTGELFF
>many|TRBV3-1|TRBJ2-7|-|12
TGTGCCAGCAGCCAATCGGGAACCGAGCAGTACTTC
CASSQSGTEQYF
>-|TRBV5-1|TRBJ2-1|TRBD2|21
TGCGCCAGCAGCCCCCAGGTGAACCCGATAGAACTAGCGACTTTCCACAATGAGCAGTTCTTC
CASSPQVNPIELATFHNEQFF
>many|TRBV29-1|TRBJ1-1|-|12
TGCAGCGTTGAGAGGGGGGGGACCGAAGCTTTCTTT
CSVERGGTEAFF
>few|TRBV6-1|TRBJ2-3|-|13
TGTGCCAGCAGCGAGGGGTGGATAGATACGCAGTATTTT
CASSEGWIDTQYF